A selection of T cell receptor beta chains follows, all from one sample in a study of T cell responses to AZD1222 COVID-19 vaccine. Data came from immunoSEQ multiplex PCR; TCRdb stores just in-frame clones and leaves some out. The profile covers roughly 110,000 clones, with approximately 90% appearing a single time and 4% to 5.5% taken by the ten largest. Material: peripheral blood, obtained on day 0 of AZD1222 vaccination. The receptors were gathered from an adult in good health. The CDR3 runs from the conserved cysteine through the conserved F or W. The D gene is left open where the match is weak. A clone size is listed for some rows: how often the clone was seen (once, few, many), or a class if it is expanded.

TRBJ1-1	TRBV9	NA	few	TGTGCCAGCAGCGTAGGGTACGGTACTGAAGCTTTCTTT	CASSVGYGTEAFF
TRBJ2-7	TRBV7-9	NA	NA	TGTGCCAGCAGAATAGGCGACGCTCCGGTGTACTTC	CASRIGDAPVYF
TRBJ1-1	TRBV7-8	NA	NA	TGTGCCAGCAGCTTAGGAGGGTTCACTGAAGCTTTCTTT	CASSLGGFTEAFF
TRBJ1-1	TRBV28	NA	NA	TGTGCCAGCCACTCGGGGGCTGTGACTGAAGCTTTCTTT	CASHSGAVTEAFF
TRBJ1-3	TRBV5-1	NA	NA	TGCGCCAGCAGCTCGGGTCACGGAGGGGTAAACACCATATATTTT	CASSSGHGGVNTIYF
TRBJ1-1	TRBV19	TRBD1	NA	TGTGCCAGTGGGGGACAGGGGAACACTGAAGCTTTCTTT	CASGGQGNTEAFF
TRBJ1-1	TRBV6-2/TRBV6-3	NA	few	TGTGCCAGCAGTTACAGTCCGGGAATGAGAGCTGAAGCTTTCTTT	CASSYSPGMRAEAFF
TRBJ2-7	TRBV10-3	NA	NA	TGTGCCAACCCCGTCTACAGGACAGAGAATAGGACCTACGAGCAGTACTTC	CANPVYRTENRTYEQYF
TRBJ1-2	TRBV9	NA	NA	TGTGCCAGCAGCGTAGGACACTCAAGAAATAACTATGGCTACACCTTC	CASSVGHSRNNYGYTF
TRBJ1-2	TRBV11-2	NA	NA	TGTGCCAGCAGCTCTAGTGGGACCCGTTGGAACTATGGCTACACCTTC	CASSSSGTRWNYGYTF
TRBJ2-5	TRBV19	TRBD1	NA	TGTGCCAGTACGGGGCTAGGACAGGGCCAAGAGACCCAGTACTTC	CASTGLGQGQETQYF